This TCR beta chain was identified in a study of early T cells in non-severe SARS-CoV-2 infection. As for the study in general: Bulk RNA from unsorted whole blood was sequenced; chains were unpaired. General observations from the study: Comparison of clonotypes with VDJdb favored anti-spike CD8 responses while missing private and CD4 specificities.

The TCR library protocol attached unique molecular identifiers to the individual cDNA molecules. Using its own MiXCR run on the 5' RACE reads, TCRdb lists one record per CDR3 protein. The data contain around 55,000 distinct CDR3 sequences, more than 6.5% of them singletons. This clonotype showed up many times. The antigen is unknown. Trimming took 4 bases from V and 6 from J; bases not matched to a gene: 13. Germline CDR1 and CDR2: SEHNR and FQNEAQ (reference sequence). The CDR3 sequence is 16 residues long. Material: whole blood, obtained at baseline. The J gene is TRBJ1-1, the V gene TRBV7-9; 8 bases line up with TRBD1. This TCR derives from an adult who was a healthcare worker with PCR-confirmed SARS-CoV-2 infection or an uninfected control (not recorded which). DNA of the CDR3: TGTGCCAGCAGCTCCGAGGCAGGGGGCGCAGAGGCTGAAGCTTTCTTT. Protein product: CASSSEAGGAEAEAFF.